This TCR beta chain was captured by sequencing in a study of control samples from healthy donors and cancer patients (dated by TCRdb to the early 2020s). About this clone itself: The specificity of this receptor is unknown. Per-nucleotide qualities are absent, and no much larger clonotype sits a single base away.

Library prep was done by the immunoSEQ multiplex PCR assay. In TCRdb, the immuneACCESS table is reduced to in-frame sequences with V and J assigned. These tables do not hold every clone; where another copy was compared, an unresolved V gene accounts for under half, and the others remain unexplained. Present in this sample are over 85,000 clones, 92% of which were seen just once. The ten largest clones add up to 2% to 3% of the sample. Deletion took 2 bases off V and 10 bases off J, with a span of 12 bases between the germline ends. The CDR3 numbers 13 residues from cysteine through phenylalanine. Only the CDR3 portion is preserved as DNA: 39 bases, with reading frame beginning at the first base. The germline V gene (reference sequence) specifies SEHNR as CDR1 and FQNEAQ as CDR2.

The sequence is built from TRBV7-9 and TRBJ2-1; D gene: possibly TRBD2, on 6 matching bases. The sequence was collected from a woman aged 18-29 years in good health. The specimen sequenced was blood. Here the CDR3 is given as CASSLRFAGEQFF. The DNA sequence is as follows: TGTGCCAGCAGCTTACGGTTCGCGGGGGAGCAGTTCTTC.